The 29 T cell receptor beta chains given below trace back to one sample, sequenced in a study of cytomegalovirus exposure and HLA in healthy donors. Researchers ran the PCR with 60 Vbeta and 13 Jbeta primers. The assay was immunoSEQ multiplex PCR, and TCRdb's table has in-frame clones only and misses some. The table includes 150,000 to 200,000 clones, roughly 80% detected once. Sequencing was done on a sample of PBMCs. Every receptor here comes from a young woman in good health and CMV-seronegative.

The J gene is TRBJ1-4, the V gene TRBV21-1; TRBD1 is taken as the D call from the table, unchecked against the DNA. TRBV21-1 is described as a pseudogene. This CDR3 spans 16 amino acids. CDR3 nucleotide sequence: TGTGCCAGCAGGAGACAGGGGTCTGCAACTAATGAAAAACTGTTTTTT. Its protein is CASRRQGSATNEKLFF.

The chain couples TRBV29-1 to TRBJ2-6; D may be TRBD1 (5 bases). Trimming stripped 4 bases from V and 4 bases from J, with 11 bases between. Germline V CDR1 and CDR2: SQVTM, ANQGSEA. The CDR3 has 14 residues. CDR3 in amino acids: CSVVPPGGANVLTF. The DNA of the CDR3 is TGCAGCGTTGTTCCCCCAGGGGGGGCCAACGTCCTGACTTTC.

The rearrangement joins TRBV10-2 to TRBJ1-1; 9 bases fit TRBD1. J gave up 1 base and V 6 bases, and 9 bases lay outside the gene matches. This CDR3 has 16 residues. CDR1 WSHSY and CDR2 SAAADI come from the germline V gene. The CDR3 bases are TGCGCCAGCAGAGAACGCGACAGGGGGGAGAACACTGAAGCTTTCTTT. Translating gives CASRERDRGENTEAFF.

The chain uses TRBV27 and TRBJ2-1; 7 bases match TRBD2. The V and J ends lost 5 bases and 8 bases, in that order; junction bases with no gene match: 3. Germline V gene data show CDR1 as MNHEY and CDR2 as SMNVEV (reference sequence). CDR3 length: 12 residues. In DNA form, the CDR3 reads TGTGCCAGCAGTCGTCTAGCGGATGAGCAGTTCTTC. This gives the protein CASSRLADEQFF.

The V and J genes are TRBV11-2 and TRBJ1-2; D perhaps matches TRBD1 (6 bases). Looked up from germline, CDR1 is SGHAT and CDR2 is FQNNGV. The CDR3 spans 12 residues. Deletions cut 2 bases from V and 5 bases from J, with 6 bases between. The CDR3 region has the DNA TGTGCCAGCAGCTTACAGGGGTATGGCTACACCTTC. It encodes CASSLQGYGYTF.

The chain employs TRBV19 and TRBJ2-1, with TRBD2 matching 8 bases. Germline CDR1 is LNHDA and CDR2 is SQIVND (reference sequence). The CDR3 consists of 16 residues. The ends lost 5 bases at V and 6 bases at J; junction bases unmatched: 12. In DNA form, the CDR3 reads TGTGCCAGTAGTCCAGCCGGGACTAGTCGGGTCAATGAGCAGTTCTTC. Protein sequence: CASSPAGTSRVNEQFF.

The chain couples TRBV2 to TRBJ2-3; 8 nucleotides line up with TRBD1. The CDR3 runs 13 residues. The junction had 2 bases not matched to a gene; V was cut back by 7 bases and J by 2 bases. The V gene's germline CDR1 is SNHLY and CDR2 FYNNEI. CDR3 protein: CASKTGVTDTQYF. The CDR3 coding sequence is TGTGCCAGCAAGACAGGGGTCACAGATACGCAGTATTTT. The entire variable domain, with the rest obtained from reference TRBV2 and TRBJ2-3, is as follows: EPEVTQTPSHQVTQMGQEVILRCVPISNHLYFYWYRQILGQKVEFLVSFYNNEISEKSEIFDDQFSVERPDGSNFTLKIRSTKLEDSAMYFCASKTGVTDTQYFGPGTRLTVL.

This clone came up once. CDR3 nucleotide sequence: TGCGCCAGCAGCCAAGAACGACTAGCCTACAATGAGCAGTTCTTC. It specifies CASSQERLAYNEQFF. The rearrangement links TRBV4-1 to TRBJ2-1; the D gene is possibly TRBD2 (6 bases). This CDR3 comprises 15 residues. Germline CDR1 is MGHRA and CDR2 is YSYEKL. Trimming took 0 bases from V and 2 from J, leaving 8 bases between them.

This clone has a single count. The chain links TRBV19 to TRBJ1-1, with D possibly matching TRBD1 (5 bases). The ends were cut back, 0 bases at V and 6 bases at J, with 11 bases in the middle. This CDR3 has 14 residues. Germline CDR1 LNHDA, CDR2 SQIVND (reference sequence). CDR3 in amino acids: CASSIEAGSAEAFF. The CDR3, as DNA: TGTGCCAGTAGTATAGAGGCAGGGTCGGCTGAAGCTTTCTTT.

CDR3 DNA: TGCGCCAGCAGTCCTGGAGTTGTACTCTCCTACGAGCAGTACTTC. Encoded protein: CASSPGVVLSYEQYF. The chain has TRBV4-3 and TRBJ2-7; no clear D gene. The germline CDR1 and CDR2 sequences are LGHNA and YSLEER. Trimming took off 6 bases at V and 0 bases at J, with 15 bases between the two ends. The CDR3 runs 15 residues.

The chain joins TRBV4-3 to TRBJ1-2; 8 bases are a match to TRBD1. V shed 1 base and J 7 bases; nucleotides not matched to a gene: 5. The CDR3 is 14 residues long. Germline lookup yields CDR1 LGHNA and CDR2 YSLEER. The CDR3 loop is CASSQGTGTGGYTF. DNA of the CDR3: TGCGCCAGCAGCCAAGGGACAGGGACGGGTGGCTACACCTTC.

The chain couples TRBV25-1 to TRBJ1-1, with a tentative D call TRBD1 (6 bases). Looked up from germline, CDR1 is MGHDK and CDR2 is SYGVNS. V was cut by 4 bases and J by 6 bases, with 15 bases left in between. CDR3 length equals 14 residues. The CDR3 coding sequence is TGTGCCAGCAGTGGTGCGGGGGGGGGCGCTGAAGCTTTCTTT. Translating it yields CASSGAGGGAEAFF.

The V and J genes are TRBV14 and TRBJ2-7; D call uncertain. This CDR3 has 16 residues. Looked up from germline, CDR1 is SGHDN and CDR2 is FVKESK. With 4 bases removed from V and 0 bases from J, the gap between germline ends came to 16 bases. The DNA for the CDR3 is TGTGCCAGCAGCCCCGAAACAGTACCAAGCTCCTACGAGCAGTACGTC. This gives the protein CASSPETVPSSYEQYV.

This clone was recorded a few times. The V gene is TRBV9, the J gene TRBJ1-1; D is ambiguous. The CDR3 contains 13 residues. V lost 1 base and J lost 7, with 11 bases in between. Germline CDR1 SGDLS, CDR2 YYNGEE. The CDR3 nucleotides read TGTGCCAGCAGCGTATTAGCACGGGGTGAAGCTTTCTTT. Translation gives CASSVLARGEAFF. The whole variable domain, remainder taken from reference TRBV9 and TRBJ1-1, is DSGVTQTPKHLITATGQRVTLRCSPRSGDLSVYWYQQSLDQGLQFLIQYYNGEERAKGNILERFSAQQFPDLHSELNLSSLELGDSALYFCASSVLARGEAFFGQGTRLTVV.

This clone appeared a single time. The rearrangement links TRBV6-5 to TRBJ2-6; tentatively, D is TRBD1 (5 bases). Trimming left V 5 bases short and J 4 bases short, with 12 bases between. There are 15 residues in the CDR3. Germline assignment: CDR1 MNHEY and CDR2 SVGAGI. The CDR3 is CASSPGNSGANVLTF. CDR3 DNA sequence: TGTGCCAGCAGTCCAGGGAATTCCGGGGCCAACGTCCTGACTTTC.

The rearrangement uses TRBV6-5 and TRBJ2-3, with 10 nucleotides matching TRBD2. The CDR3 is 15 amino acids. Germline V gene lookup returns CDR1 MNHEY and CDR2 SVGAGI. V dropped 2 bases and J dropped 6; count of bases not matched to a gene: 5. The CDR3 DNA reads TGTGCCAGCAGTTACGGGCTAGCGGGGGCTGATACGCAGTATTTT. It is translated as CASSYGLAGADTQYF.

This chain joins TRBV2 and TRBJ2-3, with D maybe TRBD2 (5 bases). Germline CDR1 reads SNHLY; CDR2 reads FYNNEI. V dropped 5 bases and J dropped 1 base, with 16 bases sitting between them. The CDR3 consists of 16 residues. CDR3: CASSFPGGSGTDTQYF. CDR3 DNA: TGTGCCAGCAGTTTCCCCGGAGGAAGTGGCACAGATACGCAGTATTTT.

The chain has TRBV7-2 and TRBJ2-7, with TRBD2 matching 7 bases. V gave up 6 bases and J gave up 1 base; unmatched junction bases: 6. Germline assignment: CDR1 SGHTA and CDR2 FQGNSA. The CDR3 contains 14 residues. The CDR3 sequence is CASRTRGDSYEQYF. Written as DNA, the CDR3 is TGTGCCAGCAGGACTCGGGGGGATTCCTACGAGCAGTACTTC.

The chain couples TRBV9 to TRBJ2-1, with TRBD1 matching over 10 bases. This CDR3 contains 15 residues. The ends lost 1 base at V and 8 bases at J; junction bases unmatched: 6. In germline, CDR1 is SGDLS, CDR2 YYNGEE. The DNA of the CDR3 is TGTGCCAGCAGCGTAAGGGACAGGGGTGTCCATGAGCAGTTCTTC. Protein: CASSVRDRGVHEQFF.

The rearrangement uses TRBV19 and TRBJ1-2, with 11 bases fitting TRBD1. The CDR3 spans 14 residues. Germline assignment: CDR1 LNHDA and CDR2 SQIVND (reference sequence). Trimming cost V 5 bases and J 2 bases; bases outside gene matches: 1. CDR3 protein: CASSWTGGNYGYTF. CDR3 DNA: TGTGCCAGTAGTTGGACAGGGGGCAACTATGGCTACACCTTC.

This clone turned up a few times. This chain links TRBV7-9 with TRBJ1-2; D may be TRBD1 (5 bases). From germline, CDR1 is SEHNR and CDR2 FQNEAQ (reference sequence). Trimming removed 4 bases at V and 7 bases at J, with 13 bases between. CDR3 length: 13 amino acids. CDR3 protein: CASSYGGGVGYTF. CDR3 coding DNA: TGTGCCAGCAGCTACGGGGGGGGTGTTGGCTACACCTTC. Full variable domain (outside the CDR3, taken from reference TRBV7-9 and TRBJ1-2): DTGVSQNPRHKITKRGQNVTFRCDPISEHNRLYWYRQTLGQGPEFLTYFQNEAQLEKSRLLSDRFSAERPKGSFSTLEIQRTEQGDSAMYLCASSYGGGVGYTFGSGTRLTVV.

V and J are TRBV29-1 and TRBJ2-5; 8 positions match TRBD2. The ends lost 2 bases at V and 2 bases at J; junction bases unmatched: 4. Germline CDR1 reads SQVTM; CDR2 reads ANQGSEA. The CDR3 runs to 14 residues. The CDR3 spells CSVELAGKQETQYF. The CDR3 DNA is TGCAGCGTTGAACTAGCGGGTAAACAAGAGACCCAGTACTTC.

Only one count was recorded for this clone. V and J are TRBV19 and TRBJ2-1; weak D call: TRBD1 (7 bases). Per germline, CDR1 LNHDA and CDR2 SQIVND (reference sequence). Trimming left V 4 bases short and J 1 base short, with 11 bases between. CDR3 size: 15 residues. DNA of the CDR3: TGTGCCAGTAGTAGGCAGGGGGGATCCTACAATGAGCAGTTCTTC. Amino acid sequence: CASSRQGGSYNEQFF. Using reference TRBV19 and TRBJ2-1 for the parts outside the CDR3, the full variable domain is DGGITQSPKYLFRKEGQNVTLSCEQNLNHDAMYWYRQDPGQGLRLIYYSQIVNDFQKGDIAEGYSVSREKKESFPLTVTSAQKNPTAFYLCASSRQGGSYNEQFFGPGTRLTVL.

The genes are TRBV6-6 and TRBJ2-1; no definite D call. Trimming removed 0 bases at V and 4 bases at J, with 4 bases between. The CDR3 loop spans 13 amino acids. Per the germline V gene, CDR1 is MNHNY and CDR2 is SVGAGI (reference sequence). CDR3 amino acids: CASSYSLYNEQFF. Here the CDR3 DNA reads TGTGCCAGCAGTTACTCATTATACAATGAGCAGTTCTTC.

The J gene is TRBJ2-2, the V gene TRBV11-3; TRBD2 is a possible D gene (6 bases). The CDR3 extends over 17 amino acids. CDR1 is SGHNT, CDR2 YENEEA, per germline. V was trimmed by 6 bases and J by 1 base, leaving 18 bases between them. The CDR3 protein is CASSNVEGSENTGELFF. The DNA for the CDR3 is TGTGCCAGCAGTAATGTGGAGGGTAGCGAGAACACCGGGGAGCTGTTTTTT.

This sequence joins TRBV9 and TRBJ2-7; 7 bases are shared with TRBD2. Trimming at V came to 1 base and at J to 2 bases, leaving 9 bases not matched to a gene. The CDR3 totals 16 residues. Germline values: CDR1 SGDLS, CDR2 YYNGEE. The CDR3 sequence is CASSVSGEGPPYEQYF. CDR3 sequence (DNA): TGTGCCAGCAGCGTATCCGGGGAGGGCCCTCCCTACGAGCAGTACTTC.

The rearrangement links TRBV5-1 to TRBJ2-1; a weak D match, TRBD1 (6 bases). The CDR3 is 16 amino acids. CDR1 is SGHRS, CDR2 YFSETQ, per germline. The ends were cut back, 3 bases at V and 0 bases at J, with 13 bases in the middle. CDR3 in amino acids: CASSWGDRSSYNEQFF. For the CDR3, the DNA is TGCGCCAGCAGCTGGGGTGACAGGAGCTCCTACAATGAGCAGTTCTTC.

This clone has just a few counts. The chain recombines TRBV30 with TRBJ2-7; no clear D. CDR1 is GTSNPN, CDR2 SVGIG, per germline (reference sequence). CDR3 size: 11 residues. Trimming stripped 3 bases from V and 3 bases from J, with 6 bases between. This CDR3 reads CAWRHSYEQYF. The DNA of the CDR3 is TGTGCCTGGAGGCACAGCTACGAGCAGTACTTC.

This clone turned up a few times. This sequence joins TRBV5-1 and TRBJ1-4; D gene unclear. This CDR3 is built from 14 residues. Germline CDR1 and CDR2: SGHRS and YFSETQ. Between the trimmed V and J ends, which lost 0 bases and 7 bases, there was a span of 10 bases. CDR3 loop: CASSLVGGIEKLFF. The CDR3 DNA sequence: TGCGCCAGCAGCTTGGTTGGAGGGATTGAAAAACTGTTTTTT.